The rows below give T cell receptor beta chains drawn from one sample of a study of shared clonotypes between healthy human individuals. Sequencing used immunoSEQ multiplex PCR; TCRdb keeps in-frame clones, though not all of them. The sample holds roughly 1,800,000 clones, roughly 94% seen once. Specimen: naive CD8+ T cells sorted from blood. These receptors were taken from a man younger than 35 in good health. Each CDR3 is given with its conserved first and last residue. The order of the fields is J gene, clone size, D gene, V gene, CDR3 DNA, CDR3 protein. A D gene is named only where the DNA matches it firmly. Size tells how often a clone was seen (once, few, many) or the class of an expanded clone, and some rows leave it out.

J: TRBJ1-1
size: .
D: .
V: TRBV11-2
DNA: TGTGCCAGCAGCCGACAGCCAAACACTGAAGCTTTCTTT
CDR3: CASSRQPNTEAFF

J: TRBJ2-5
size: .
D: .
V: TRBV10-3
DNA: TGTGCCATCAGTGACCGGGACAAGCAAGAGACCCAGTACTTC
CDR3: CAISDRDKQETQYF

J: TRBJ2-7
size: .
D: TRBD2
V: TRBV11-2
DNA: TGTGCCAGCAGCTTAGACAGGGAGGGCTACGAGCAGTACTTC
CDR3: CASSLDREGYEQYF

J: TRBJ2-1
size: .
D: TRBD2
V: TRBV6-6
DNA: TGTGCCAGCAGACCCAGAGCGGGGGAGGTCTACAATGAGCAGTTCTTC
CDR3: CASRPRAGEVYNEQFF

J: TRBJ1-2
size: .
D: .
V: TRBV27
DNA: TGTGCCAGCAGTTTATCTCCAGGGGCCAACTATGGCTACACCTTC
CDR3: CASSLSPGANYGYTF

J: TRBJ2-7
size: .
D: .
V: TRBV28
DNA: TGTGCCAGCACAATAGGAGCACTTTACGAGCAGTACTTC
CDR3: CASTIGALYEQYF

J: TRBJ2-1
size: .
D: .
V: TRBV15
DNA: TGTGCCACCAGCATTGTCACAGGGAACTACAATGAGCAGTTCTTC
CDR3: CATSIVTGNYNEQFF

J: TRBJ1-2
size: once
D: .
V: TRBV5-8
DNA: TGTGCCAGCACCTCCCGAGACAATTATAACTATGGCTACACCTTC
CDR3: CASTSRDNYNYGYTF

J: TRBJ1-6
size: .
D: .
V: TRBV7-2
DNA: TGTGCCAGCAGCTTAGTGGGTCTCTATAATTCACCCCTCCACTTT
CDR3: CASSLVGLYNSPLHF

J: TRBJ2-1
size: .
D: .
V: TRBV19
DNA: TGTGCCAGTAGTATAGATTGGGACACCTACAATGAGCAGTTCTTC
CDR3: CASSIDWDTYNEQFF

J: TRBJ1-4
size: .
D: .
V: TRBV5-6
DNA: TGTGCCAGCAGCGCCGCCAACGTCGTGGGAGAAAAACTGTTTTTT
CDR3: CASSAANVVGEKLFF

J: TRBJ2-5
size: .
D: .
V: TRBV7-7
DNA: TGTGCTAGCAGCTTCCAAAAGGGGGCGGGGGAAGAGACCCAGTACTTC
CDR3: CASSFQKGAGEETQYF

J: TRBJ2-7
size: .
D: .
V: TRBV7-2
DNA: TGTGCCAGCAGCCCGTGGGACGGCTACGAGCAGTACTTC
CDR3: CASSPWDGYEQYF

J: TRBJ2-4
size: .
D: TRBD1
V: TRBV28
DNA: TGTGCCAGCAACTTCGGACAGGGGTTGGACATTCAGTACTTC
CDR3: CASNFGQGLDIQYF

J: TRBJ2-1
size: .
D: .
V: TRBV4-1
DNA: TGCGCCAGCAGCCAGGGGGGCGGCGAGCAGTTCTTC
CDR3: CASSQGGGEQFF

J: TRBJ1-2
size: .
D: .
V: TRBV6-5
DNA: TGTGCCAGCAGTTACTCTTCAGCCCCCTATGGCTACACCTTC
CDR3: CASSYSSAPYGYTF

J: TRBJ1-1
size: .
D: .
V: TRBV11-1
DNA: TGTGCCAGCAGCTTACCAGGAAGCCCCTATCGGGACACTGAAGCTTTCTTT
CDR3: CASSLPGSPYRDTEAFF

J: TRBJ2-3
size: once
D: TRBD1
V: TRBV18
DNA: TGTGCCAGCTCACCGCCGGGACAGGGGGCAGATACGCAGTATTTT
CDR3: CASSPPGQGADTQYF

J: TRBJ1-3
size: .
D: .
V: TRBV7-9
DNA: TGTGCCAGCAGCTTGATCAGTTCTGGAAACACCATATATTTT
CDR3: CASSLISSGNTIYF

J: TRBJ1-1
size: .
D: TRBD1
V: TRBV28
DNA: TGTGCCAGCAGTTTTCAGGGGGCGAGCGAAGCTTTCTTT
CDR3: CASSFQGASEAFF

J: TRBJ2-7
size: once
D: .
V: TRBV7-9
DNA: TGTGCCAGCACCAACCTTGGTCAGGGATCGCCCTACGAGCAGTACTTC
CDR3: CASTNLGQGSPYEQYF

J: TRBJ2-3
size: .
D: .
V: TRBV4-3
DNA: TGCGCCAGCAGCCAAGTACTTTCTGGCACAGATACGCAGTATTTT
CDR3: CASSQVLSGTDTQYF

J: TRBJ2-1
size: .
D: .
V: TRBV19
DNA: TGTGCCAGTAGTCTACTTAGCGATTACGCCTATGAGCAGTTCTTC
CDR3: CASSLLSDYAYEQFF

J: TRBJ1-1
size: .
D: .
V: TRBV19
DNA: TGTGCCAGTAGCCTGGGACCGGAGGACACTGAAGCTTTCTTT
CDR3: CASSLGPEDTEAFF

J: TRBJ2-2
size: .
D: .
V: TRBV9
DNA: TGTGCCAGCAGCCCAGCTCAGAACACCGGGGAGCTGTTTTTT
CDR3: CASSPAQNTGELFF

J: TRBJ1-1
size: .
D: .
V: TRBV28
DNA: TGTGCCAGCAGAACCATCCCGGGACTTAGGAACACTGAAGCTTTCTTT
CDR3: CASRTIPGLRNTEAFF

J: TRBJ2-7
size: .
D: .
V: TRBV30
DNA: TGTGCCTGGAGTGTTTTGACAGTAGACGACGAGCAGTACTTC
CDR3: CAWSVLTVDDEQYF